The 7 T cell receptor beta chains below all came from one sample that was sequenced in a study of blood T cell repertoires in COVID-19. TCRdb keeps only in-frame clones here, not all; method: immunoSEQ multiplex PCR. The table has roughly 420,000 clones, roughly 88% seen once; the top ten hold approximately 0.96%. Material: PBMCs or T cells enriched from blood (not recorded which). The receptors were sampled from a woman younger than 45 with acute COVID-19.

The chain carries TRBV21-1 and TRBJ1-2; the DNA was not used to check the table's D call, TRBD1. TRBV21-1 is listed as a pseudogene. The CDR3 has 13 residues. This chain's CDR3 is CASSKGRGLGYTF. The DNA for the CDR3 is TGTGCCAGCAGCAAAGGGAGGGGGCTGGGCTACACCTTC.

The gene calls are TRBV4-1 and TRBJ2-1, with 14 bases fitting TRBD2. Trimming removed 3 bases from V and 5 bases from J; junction bases left unmatched: 12. CDR1 is MGHRA, CDR2 YSYEKL, per germline. The CDR3 loop spans 19 amino acids. CDR3 in amino acids: CASSHLGLAGGLLDNEQFF. The CDR3 DNA reads as TGCGCCAGCAGCCATTTAGGACTAGCGGGGGGACTACTCGACAATGAGCAGTTCTTC.

The V gene is TRBV7-6, the J gene TRBJ2-3; 10 bases align to TRBD2. J gave up 2 bases and V 5 bases, and 4 bases lay outside the gene matches. This CDR3 has 15 amino acids. Germline CDR1 SGHVS, CDR2 FNYEAQ. The CDR3 loop is CASSDSGGPTDTQYF. The CDR3 coding sequence is TGTGCCAGCAGCGATAGCGGGGGGCCCACAGATACGCAGTATTTT.

The V call is TRBV7-9, the J call TRBJ1-2; D may be TRBD1 (5 bases). The CDR3 totals 14 residues. The V end lost 5 bases, the J end lost 5 bases, and 15 bases lay between the germline ends. Germline values: CDR1 SEHNR, CDR2 FQNEAQ (reference sequence). In nucleotides, the CDR3 is TGTGCCAGCAGCCGGGACGGAGGGCAATATGGCTACACCTTC. This translates into CASSRDGGQYGYTF.

CDR3 loop: CASSMGGGISYEQYF. The CDR3 DNA reads as TGTGCCAGCAGTATGGGGGGAGGGATCAGCTACGAGCAGTACTTC. The genes are TRBV9 and TRBJ2-7; 7 bases line up with TRBD2. Germline-derived CDR1 and CDR2 are SGDLS and YYNGEE. The length of the CDR3 is 15 residues. J was trimmed by 3 bases and V by 5 bases; bases with no gene match: 11.

The rearrangement uses TRBV24-1 and TRBJ2-2; TRBD2 is a possible D gene (7 bases). In germline, CDR1 is KGHDR, CDR2 SFDVKD. This CDR3 is 14 amino acids long. V gave up 10 bases and J gave up 0 bases, with 11 bases separating them. The CDR3 region has the DNA TGTGCCACAGGGGAGGGGGCGAACACCGGGGAGCTGTTTTTT. As protein: CATGEGANTGELFF.

The V gene is TRBV6-5, the J gene TRBJ1-5; no definite D call. The germline V and J ends were trimmed by 4 bases and 1 base, with 8 bases remaining between them. Germline CDR1 is MNHEY and CDR2 is SVGAGI. The length of the CDR3 is 14 residues. CDR3 in DNA: TGTGCCAGCAGTTTTGCGCCCAGCAATCAGCCCCAGCATTTT. It translates to CASSFAPSNQPQHF.